These 20 T cell receptor beta chains were all obtained from the same sample, sequenced in a study of blood T cell repertoires in COVID-19 (dated by TCRdb to about 2020). The method was the immunoSEQ multiplex PCR assay. TCRdb re-hosts the immuneACCESS table, in-frame sequences only. Its copies lack some clones; in the studies checked, an unresolved V gene accounts for under half of them, and the cause for the rest is not known. For this sample the table gives 110,000 to 150,000 clones, of which 70% to 90% were detected only once. About 4.5% of the sample goes to the ten largest clones. Sequenced material: PBMCs or T cells enriched from blood (not recorded which). The receptors here all came from a man aged 45-65 years who had recovered from COVID-19.

V is TRBV14 and J is TRBJ2-1; D may be TRBD1 (6 bases). The V and J ends lost 5 bases and 3 bases respectively, with 17 bases between them. The CDR3 has 16 amino acids. From germline, CDR1 is SGHDN and CDR2 FVKESK. CDR3 bases: TGTGCCAGCAGCATACAGGGAAGGACCCGCTACAATGAGCAGTTCTTC. It specifies CASSIQGRTRYNEQFF. The full variable domain, rest sourced from reference TRBV14 and TRBJ2-1, is EAGVTQFPSHSVIEKGQTVTLRCDPISGHDNLYWYRRVMGKEIKFLLHFVKESKQDESGMPNNRFLAERTGGTYSTLKVQPAELEDSGVYFCASSIQGRTRYNEQFFGPGTRLTVL.

CDR3 loop: CASSPRGVISQMNTEAFF. The CDR3 DNA sequence: TGTGCCAGCAGTCCCCGCGGGGTCATAAGTCAAATGAACACTGAAGCTTTCTTT. The chain links TRBV27 to TRBJ1-1; D gene unclear. Trimming removed 5 bases from V and 0 bases from J, with 22 bases in between. The CDR3 loop spans 18 amino acids. The germline gives CDR1 MNHEY, CDR2 SMNVEV (reference sequence).

This chain links TRBV5-1 with TRBJ2-7; 9 positions match TRBD2. The CDR3 has 18 residues. V was pared by 7 bases and J by 3 bases, with 20 bases of the junction left unmatched. Germline CDR1 reads SGHRS; CDR2 reads YFSETQ. CDR3 sequence: CASCVNDFSTSGVYEQYF. The CDR3, as DNA: TGCGCCAGCTGTGTCAATGATTTCTCGACTAGCGGAGTCTACGAGCAGTACTTC.

The chain uses TRBV2 and TRBJ2-3; 8 bases line up with TRBD2. In germline, CDR1 is SNHLY, CDR2 FYNNEI. This CDR3 spans 20 amino acids. J lost 4 bases, V lost 7 bases, and 25 bases had no gene match. The CDR3 here is CASKGRGPSGRGVWADTQYF. CDR3 nucleotides: TGTGCCAGCAAGGGCAGGGGACCCAGCGGGAGAGGGGTATGGGCAGATACGCAGTATTTT.

The chain links TRBV5-5 to TRBJ1-2; 10 bases map to TRBD1. Trimming at V came to 4 bases and at J to 7 bases, leaving 13 bases not matched to a gene. The CDR3 is made up of 16 amino acids. CDR1 SGHKS and CDR2 YYEKEE come from the germline V gene (reference sequence). The CDR3 DNA sequence: TGTGCCAGCAGCCCCACGATTGGGACAGGGGTTTCTGGCTACACCTTC. Translation gives CASSPTIGTGVSGYTF. Complete variable domain (other parts from reference TRBV5-5 and TRBJ1-2): DAGVTQSPTHLIKTRGQQVTLRCSPISGHKSVSWYQQVLGQGPQFIFQYYEKEERGRGNFPDRFSARQFPNYSSELNVNALLLGDSALYLCASSPTIGTGVSGYTFGSGTRLTVV.

On this clone: Additional DNA sequences in this sample encode the identical CDR3. The V gene is TRBV18, the J gene TRBJ1-4; 9 bases match TRBD1. In germline, CDR1 is KGHSH, CDR2 LQKENI. The CDR3 runs 13 residues. Trimming removed 3 bases from V and 7 bases from J; junction bases left unmatched: 0. CDR3 loop: CASSPGQGEKLFF. The CDR3 DNA reads TGTGCCAGCTCACCGGGACAGGGTGAAAAACTGTTTTTT.

The chain joins TRBV28 to TRBJ1-2; 12 bases line up with TRBD1. Germline V CDR1 and CDR2: MDHEN, SYDVKM. The V segment lost 6 bases and the J segment 5 bases; nucleotides outside the gene matches: 13. This CDR3 has 17 residues. CDR3 in DNA: TGTGCCAGCAGAAGATCGGGACAGGGGGCATTTTGGTATGGCTACACCTTC. Encoded protein: CASRRSGQGAFWYGYTF.

The chain couples TRBV9 to TRBJ1-6, with D uncertain. Germline CDR1 is SGDLS and CDR2 is YYNGEE. V was shortened by 0 bases and J by 0 bases, with 7 bases between the two germline ends. The CDR3 consists of 16 residues. In DNA form, the CDR3 reads TGTGCCAGCAGCGTAGACGTGAGCTCCTATAATTCACCCCTCCACTTT. Amino acid sequence: CASSVDVSSYNSPLHF.

The gene calls are TRBV5-8 and TRBJ2-5; D may be TRBD2 (6 bases). V was pared by 9 bases and J by 2 bases, with 14 bases between. In germline, CDR1 is SGHTS, CDR2 YDEGEE. This CDR3 is 13 amino acids long. The CDR3, as DNA: TGTGCCACGGTATTGGGACTGCAAGAGACCCAGTACTTC. The encoded protein is CATVLGLQETQYF.

The chain is built from TRBV19 and TRBJ2-5; maybe TRBD1 (5 bases). The V gene's germline CDR1 is LNHDA and CDR2 SQIVND (reference sequence). This CDR3 is 13 amino acids long. The V gene lost 4 bases and the J gene lost 5 bases, with 11 bases spanning the gap. The CDR3 DNA reads TGTGCCAGTAGTAATCAGGGCCTGGAGACCCAGTACTTC. It codes for CASSNQGLETQYF. Using reference TRBV19 and TRBJ2-5 for the parts outside the CDR3, the full variable domain is DGGITQSPKYLFRKEGQNVTLSCEQNLNHDAMYWYRQDPGQGLRLIYYSQIVNDFQKGDIAEGYSVSREKKESFPLTVTSAQKNPTAFYLCASSNQGLETQYFGPGTRLLVL.

This clone came up once. This chain uses TRBV7-6 with TRBJ2-1; D ambiguous. The V gene lost 1 base and the J gene lost 5 bases, with 9 bases spanning the gap. The CDR3 loop spans 14 amino acids. Germline loops: CDR1 SGHVS, CDR2 FNYEAQ. Written as DNA, the CDR3 is TGTGCCAGCAGCTTAGTTGCAGTCAACAATGAGCAGTTCTTC. Protein product: CASSLVAVNNEQFF.

This chain links TRBV6-5 with TRBJ1-3; D may be TRBD1 (6 bases). The germline V gene encodes CDR1 MNHEY and CDR2 SVGAGI. This CDR3 contains 14 residues. With 4 bases removed from V and 5 bases from J, the gap between germline ends came to 12 bases. Here the CDR3 DNA reads TGTGCCAGCAGTTCCCCACAGGGCCGAAACACCATATATTTT. Its translation: CASSSPQGRNTIYF.

This clone was counted between two and nine times. This sequence joins TRBV5-4 and TRBJ2-2; D is undetermined. V gave up 0 bases and J gave up 8 bases, with 8 bases separating them. The CDR3 runs to 13 residues. Per germline, CDR1 SGHNT and CDR2 YYREEE (reference sequence). The CDR3 coding sequence is TGTGCCAGCAGCTTGGCTTACCAGGGGGAGCTGTTTTTT. Protein product: CASSLAYQGELFF.

This chain uses TRBV19 with TRBJ1-5, with TRBD1 identical over 8 bases. The CDR3 runs to 15 residues. V lost 2 bases to trimming and J lost 3 bases; unmatched junction nucleotides: 3. The germline CDR1 and CDR2 sequences are LNHDA and SQIVND (reference sequence). The chain's CDR3 is CASSIRDRLNQPQHF. The DNA of the CDR3 is TGTGCCAGTAGTATACGGGACAGGCTCAATCAGCCCCAGCATTTT.

J is TRBJ2-7 and V is TRBV7-2; D unresolved. This CDR3 is built from 14 residues. The germline gives CDR1 SGHTA, CDR2 FQGNSA. V was trimmed by 3 bases and J by 2 bases, leaving 11 bases between them. The CDR3 DNA reads TGTGCCAGCAGCTTGGGTTACGGAGCCTACGAGCAGTACTTC. Residues: CASSLGYGAYEQYF.

V gene TRBV7-9 combines with J gene TRBJ2-5, with D possibly matching TRBD1 (6 bases). Germline CDR1 reads SEHNR; CDR2 reads FQNEAQ (reference sequence). The germline V and J ends were trimmed by 5 bases and 0 bases, with 10 bases remaining between them. This CDR3 comprises 14 residues. The CDR3 region has the DNA TGTGCCAGCAGCCGAGGACAGAACCAAGAGACCCAGTACTTC. Translating it yields CASSRGQNQETQYF. Supplemented by reference TRBV7-9 and TRBJ2-5, the full variable domain reads DTGVSQNPRHKITKRGQNVTFRCDPISEHNRLYWYRQTLGQGPEFLTYFQNEAQLEKSRLLSDRFSAERPKGSFSTLEIQRTEQGDSAMYLCASSRGQNQETQYFGPGTRLLVL.

V and J are TRBV6-1 and TRBJ2-3; perhaps TRBD1 as D (6 bases). Germline V CDR1 and CDR2: MNHNS, SASEGT. With 0 bases removed from V and 6 bases from J, the gap between germline ends came to 13 bases. CDR3 size: 15 residues. The CDR3 region is CASSEAQFRGDTQYF. The CDR3 DNA follows: TGTGCCAGCAGTGAAGCGCAGTTCAGGGGTGATACGCAGTATTTT.

The chain combines TRBV6-6 with TRBJ2-3, with 8 bases lining up with TRBD1. Germline assignment: CDR1 MNHNY and CDR2 SVGAGI (reference sequence). With 6 bases clipped from V and 2 bases from J, the junction kept 4 bases outside the gene matches. The CDR3 has 14 residues. DNA of the CDR3: TGTGCCAGCAGAAGACAGGGGTCCACAGATACGCAGTATTTT. Translated: CASRRQGSTDTQYF.

This clone was observed once. This sequence joins TRBV3-1 (or the pseudogene TRBV3-2) and TRBJ2-5; unclear D gene. Looked up from germline, CDR1 is LGHDT and CDR2 is YNNKEL (reference sequence). The CDR3 covers 12 residues. The V and J ends lost 4 bases and 4 bases respectively, with 7 bases between them. CDR3: CASSRLRETQYF. The CDR3 bases are TGTGCCAGCAGCCGCCTACGAGAGACCCAGTACTTC.

The chain carries TRBV9 and TRBJ1-1; D is unresolved. This CDR3 contains 13 residues. CDR1 SGDLS and CDR2 YYNGEE come from the germline V gene. Trimming shortened V by 3 bases and J by 8 bases, and 14 bases separated the two germline ends. CDR3 in amino acids: CASSAGPTAEAFF. As DNA, the CDR3 is TGTGCCAGCAGCGCCGGCCCCACAGCCGAAGCTTTCTTT. The entire variable domain, with the rest obtained from reference TRBV9 and TRBJ1-1, is as follows: DSGVTQTPKHLITATGQRVTLRCSPRSGDLSVYWYQQSLDQGLQFLIQYYNGEERAKGNILERFSAQQFPDLHSELNLSSLELGDSALYFCASSAGPTAEAFFGQGTRLTVV.